The clone carrying this T cell receptor beta chain was counted only a few times. Its antigen is currently unknown. The V end lost 4 bases, the J end lost 1 base, and 16 bases lay between the germline ends. The CDR3 length is 17 residues. The V gene's germline CDR1 is LGHDT and CDR2 YNNKEL (reference sequence). This sample is part of a study of identical twins. Each CDR3 protein gets one entry after TCRdb re-called the 5' RACE reads with MiXCR. Of fewer than 450,000 distinct CDR3 sequences listed, roughly 9% are singletons. General study points: Insertions were reduced in abundant cord blood beta clonotypes but not in memory repertoires. Out-of-frame alpha sequences common to twins were enriched for low generation probability.

The chain combines TRBV3-1 with TRBJ2-2, with D unresolved. The origin of this receptor is a woman between 50 and 59 years old in good health. Sequencing was done on a sample of naive T cells sorted from blood. The CDR3 sequence: CASSRRVGNLNTGELFF. The DNA of the CDR3 is TGTGCCAGCAGCCGACGGGTGGGCAACCTGAACACCGGGGAGCTGTTTTTT.